This TCR beta chain emerged from a study of blood T cell repertoires in COVID-19. Study details: Samples came from the United States, Italy and Spain, spanning acute and convalescent COVID-19.

Participant age was roughly 18 to 89 years, and participants resided in roughly 25 US areas. Recovered participants had two consecutive negative NP/OP PCR tests, healthcare professional clearance, or symptom resolution. The CDR3 is made up of 14 amino acids. TCRdb's table, derived via immunoSEQ multiplex PCR, lists solely in-frame clones and lacks some. This table holds hundreds of thousands of clones, 82% found once. This clonotype was sampled from a woman in her sixties or seventies who had recovered from COVID-19. Sequenced: PBMCs or T cells enriched from blood (not recorded which). The chain employs TRBV21-1 and TRBJ2-7; the table's D call TRBD2 went unverified against the DNA. TRBV21-1 is classified as a pseudogene. CDR3 residues: CASSKTSGSREQYF. CDR3 DNA sequence: TGTGCCAGCAGCAAGACTAGCGGGAGCAGGGAGCAGTACTTC.